This is a list of T cell receptor beta chains from one sample in a study of blood T cell repertoires in COVID-19. TCRdb's copy holds only in-frame clones and misses some; the assay was immunoSEQ multiplex PCR. The data show 150,000 to 200,000 clones, approximately 86% seen once. Sequenced sample: peripheral blood. The receptor source for this set is a man between 60 and 75 years old who had recovered from COVID-19. The CDR3 runs from the conserved cysteine through the conserved F or W. D genes are given only for firm matches. The size of a clone is reported for some rows only, either as once, few or many, or as a class for expanded clones.

j_call | d_call | clone_size | v_call | cdr3_length | cdr3_nt | cdr3_aa
TRBJ2-1 | TRBD2 | NA | TRBV29-1 | 13 | TGCAGCGTCCTATGGACTAGCGGCGGGGAGCAGTTCTTC | CSVLWTSGGEQFF
TRBJ1-2 | NA | once | TRBV18 | 15 | TGTGCCAGCTCACCGGGGCCGGATGGGGCGCGGGGCTACACCTTC | CASSPGPDGARGYTF
TRBJ1-2 | TRBD1 | NA | TRBV2 | 14 | TGTGCCAGCAGGGGACAGGGGGTTAACTATGGCTACACCTTC | CASRGQGVNYGYTF
TRBJ2-5 | NA | NA | TRBV7-7 | 16 | TGTGCTAGCAGCTCGGCGTCGGGACAAAGAGGGGAGACCCAGTACTTC | CASSSASGQRGETQYF
TRBJ2-3 | TRBD2 | NA | TRBV7-2 | 16 | TGTGCCAGCAGTGGGACTAGCGGGGGGGCGGCAGATACGCAGTATTTT | CASSGTSGGAADTQYF
TRBJ2-7 | NA | NA | TRBV7-9 | 11 | TGTGCCAGCAGCTCAAACTACGAGCAGTACTTC | CASSSNYEQYF
TRBJ2-2 | TRBD1 | NA | TRBV7-6 | 15 | TGTGCCAGCAGCTTTCGGACAGGGGAAACCGGGGAGCTGTTTTTT | CASSFRTGETGELFF
TRBJ1-1 | NA | NA | TRBV3-1/TRBV3-2 | 14 | TGTGCCAGCAGCCAGAGTCAGGTACACACTGAAGCTTTCTTT | CASSQSQVHTEAFF
TRBJ1-1 | NA | NA | TRBV6-5 | 12 | TGTGCCACCCAACAAACGCGGCAGAAGACTTTCTTT | CATQQTRQKTFF
TRBJ2-1 | NA | once | TRBV3-1/TRBV3-2 | 14 | TGTGCCAGCACTCGGGGATTGGACCACGATGAGCAGTTCTTC | CASTRGLDHDEQFF
TRBJ1-2 | NA | NA | TRBV2 | 14 | TGTGCCAGCAGTGAACAGGGTAGGGGATATGGCTACACCTTC | CASSEQGRGYGYTF
TRBJ1-5 | NA | NA | TRBV7-9 | 14 | TGTGCCAGCAGCTTAGGGGGGGGAGGCCAGCCCCAGCATTTT | CASSLGGGGQPQHF
TRBJ2-3 | TRBD2 | NA | TRBV9 | 14 | TGTGCCAGCAGCGTAGGTGGGGGGGCAGATACGCAGTATTTT | CASSVGGGADTQYF
TRBJ2-7 | NA | once | TRBV5-6 | 14 | TGTGCCAGCAGCTTGGATATAGGGGGCTACGAGCAGTACTTC | CASSLDIGGYEQYF
TRBJ2-4 | TRBD1 | NA | TRBV6-1 | 15 | TGTGCCAGCAGTGAGCCCCGGGACAGGGGAAACATTCAGTACTTC | CASSEPRDRGNIQYF
TRBJ2-3 | NA | few | TRBV5-6 | 15 | TGTGCCAGCAGCTTTCCGGGACAAATCACAGATACGCAGTATTTT | CASSFPGQITDTQYF
TRBJ2-5 | NA | NA | TRBV6-5 | 13 | TGTGCCAGCAGTTACGACAGCCAAGAGACCCAGTACTTC | CASSYDSQETQYF
TRBJ1-1 | NA | NA | TRBV18 | 18 | TGTGCCAGCTCTTATCGGAACCAGGGCAGCCGCGGAACTAATGAAGCTTTCTTT | CASSYRNQGSRGTNEAFF
TRBJ1-5 | TRBD1 | few | TRBV19 | 17 | TGTGCCAGTAGTATTTCAGGGGACAGGGCTAGCAATCAGCCCCAGCATTTT | CASSISGDRASNQPQHF
TRBJ1-6 | NA | NA | TRBV7-9 | 15 | TGTGCCAGCAGCTTTGGGAGCCGAATAAATTCACCCCTCCACTTT | CASSFGSRINSPLHF
TRBJ1-1 | NA | NA | TRBV2 | 14 | TGTGCCAGCAGTGTTTCGACTGTGAACACTGAAGCTTTCTTT | CASSVSTVNTEAFF
TRBJ1-2 | TRBD1 | few | TRBV5-5 | 15 | TGTGCCAGCAGCTTGTCGGCAGGGGGCCGGTATGGCTACACCTTC | CASSLSAGGRYGYTF
TRBJ1-2 | NA | NA | TRBV6-5 | 16 | TGTGCCAGCAGTTACGTCTCGGGGAAACCTTTCTATGGCTACACCTTC | CASSYVSGKPFYGYTF
TRBJ1-6 | NA | once | TRBV6-5 | 15 | TGTGCCAGCACCCCAGGGATCCTCCGAAATTCACCCCTCCACTTT | CASTPGILRNSPLHF
TRBJ1-1 | TRBD1 | NA | TRBV30 | 15 | TGTGCCTGGAGTTACCGACAGGGATTGAACACTGAAGCTTTCTTT | CAWSYRQGLNTEAFF
TRBJ1-3 | NA | NA | TRBV30 | 12 | TGTGCCTGGAGCAGGGGTTTGAACACCATATATTTT | CAWSRGLNTIYF
TRBJ1-1 | NA | few | TRBV28 | 15 | TGTGCCAGCAGCCACCCCCAGGAAGGTATTCCTGAAGCTTTCTTT | CASSHPQEGIPEAFF
TRBJ2-7 | TRBD1 | few | TRBV5-1 | 13 | TGCGCCAGCAGCCGGGGACAGGGAGACGAGCAGTACTTC | CASSRGQGDEQYF
TRBJ1-1 | NA | few | TRBV21-1 | 13 | TGTGCCAGCAGCACCACAGGGAAAACTGAAGCTTTCTTT | CASSTTGKTEAFF
TRBJ1-2 | NA | NA | TRBV6-4 | 12 | TGTGCCAGCAGTACTACAACAGGGGGCTACACCTTC | CASSTTTGGYTF
TRBJ1-1 | NA | NA | TRBV12-5 | 16 | TGTGCTAGTGGTCGACCGTTAGGGGCCCTACTTCCTGAAGCTTTCTTT | CASGRPLGALLPEAFF
TRBJ1-1 | NA | NA | TRBV4-2 | 16 | TGTGCCAGCACCCAATGGCCGGAGGGTATGGTCACTGAAGCTTTCTTT | CASTQWPEGMVTEAFF
TRBJ1-2 | TRBD1 | few | TRBV6-5 | 15 | TGTGCCAGCACTACGCGACAGGGGACAAACTATGGCTACACCTTC | CASTTRQGTNYGYTF
TRBJ1-3 | TRBD1 | NA | TRBV3-1/TRBV3-2 | 16 | TGTGCCAGCAGCCATGGGACAGGGGGGGCTGGAAACACCATATATTTT | CASSHGTGGAGNTIYF
TRBJ1-6 | TRBD1 | NA | TRBV19 | 17 | TGTGCCAGTAGTCTGGGGACAGGGGACTTCTATAATTCACCCCTCCACTTT | CASSLGTGDFYNSPLHF
TRBJ1-1 | NA | NA | TRBV14 | 13 | TGTGCCAGCAGCCCCCGTATGAACACTGAAGCTTTCTTT | CASSPRMNTEAFF
TRBJ2-5 | NA | NA | TRBV4-3 | 13 | TGCGCCAGCAGCCTGTACCGGCGGGAGACCCAGTACTTC | CASSLYRRETQYF
TRBJ2-7 | TRBD1 | NA | TRBV6-5 | 13 | TGTGCCAGCTCCTGGACAGGGCCCTACGAGCAGTACTTC | CASSWTGPYEQYF
TRBJ1-1 | NA | NA | TRBV28 | 15 | TGTGCCAGCAGTTCCGACAGTTTAGGTAACACTGAAGCTTTCTTT | CASSSDSLGNTEAFF
TRBJ1-4 | NA | NA | TRBV7-8 | 11 | TGTGCCAGCAGCCCCGCCAGGGGACTGTTTTTT | CASSPARGLFF
TRBJ2-3 | TRBD2 | NA | TRBV20-1 | 14 | TGCAGTGCTAGTCGGGGGGGCGGGGCAGATACGCAGTATTTT | CSASRGGGADTQYF
TRBJ1-2 | NA | few | TRBV9 | 14 | TGTGCCAGCAGCGTAGATTCAGGCGGGTATGGCTACACCTTC | CASSVDSGGYGYTF
TRBJ1-1 | TRBD1 | NA | TRBV7-9 | 13 | TGTGCCAGCAGCTCCTCAGACAGGGTCGAAGCTTTCTTT | CASSSSDRVEAFF
TRBJ2-3 | NA | once | TRBV11-1 | 15 | TGTGCCAGCAGCTTCCGGGACATTAATGCGGATACGCAGTATTTT | CASSFRDINADTQYF
TRBJ1-1 | TRBD1 | many | TRBV10-3 | 15 | TGTGCCATCATGGGATCCGGGGCAGGGGGGACTGAAGCTTTCTTT | CAIMGSGAGGTEAFF
TRBJ2-7 | TRBD2 | NA | TRBV6-2/TRBV6-3 | 16 | TGTGCCAGCAGTTACCAGACTAGCGGGGAGTCCTACGAGCAGTACTTC | CASSYQTSGESYEQYF
TRBJ2-1 | TRBD2 | NA | TRBV11-1 | 14 | TGTGCCAGCAGCAAGCGGGGGAATAACAATGAGCAGTTCTTC | CASSKRGNNNEQFF
TRBJ1-6 | TRBD1 | NA | TRBV3-1/TRBV3-2 | 16 | TGTGCCAGCAGCCAAGAGAGGACAGGGGGCGAAACACCCCTCCACTTT | CASSQERTGGETPLHF
TRBJ1-6 | NA | NA | TRBV4-3 | 15 | TGCGCCAGCAGCCAAGATATCCAGGGAGGATCACCCCTCCACTTT | CASSQDIQGGSPLHF
TRBJ2-7 | TRBD1 | NA | TRBV5-1 | 15 | TGCGCCAGCAGCCCGACCGGGACAGGGACCTACGAGCAGTACTTC | CASSPTGTGTYEQYF
TRBJ1-2 | TRBD1 | NA | TRBV7-2 | 15 | TGTGCCAGCAGCTCAACAGGGGGCGTCACCTATGGCTACACCTTC | CASSSTGGVTYGYTF
TRBJ1-1 | NA | few | TRBV7-6 | 15 | TGTGCCAGCAGCTTAAGTCCAGGGAGGGGCACTGAAGCTTTCTTT | CASSLSPGRGTEAFF
TRBJ2-5 | TRBD2 | NA | TRBV4-1 | 17 | TGCGCCAGCAGCCGGACCGGACTAGCGGGGGGGGGAGAGACCCAGTACTTC | CASSRTGLAGGGETQYF
TRBJ1-3 | NA | once | TRBV9 | 15 | TGTGCCAGCAGCGTAGTAGGGGGAAGTGGAAACACCATATATTTT | CASSVVGGSGNTIYF
TRBJ2-3 | NA | NA | TRBV29-1 | 12 | TGCAGCCTTAGGGGGTCGACAGATACGCAGTATTTT | CSLRGSTDTQYF